These 27 T cell receptor beta chains originate from one sample sequenced in a study of CD8+CD57+ T cells in acquired aplastic anemia. For sequencing, patients were chosen who had shown expansion of CD8+CD57+ cells by flow cytometry. TCR beta VDJ and CDR3 profiles were obtained from a genomic DNA template. TCRdb itself ran the reads through MiXCR, one entry per CDR3 protein. The sample holds 270,000 or so distinct CDR3 sequences; approximately 82% are singletons and the top ten take about two fifths. The sequencing sample was made of sorted CD4+, CD8+, or CD8+CD57+ T cells (not recorded which) from PBMCs. These receptors were obtained from a human donor with aplastic anemia.

The chain is built from TRBV19 and TRBJ1-5, with D uncertain. V was shortened by 7 bases and J by 0 bases, with 7 bases between the two germline ends. This CDR3 region has 13 residues. CDR1 and CDR2 (germline): LNHDA, SQIVND (reference sequence). CDR3 bases: TGTGCCAGTACCACCATTAGCAATCAGCCCCAGCATTTT. This codes for CASTTISNQPQHF.

The CDR3 here is CASSAVGGPNTGAFFF. CDR3 sequence (DNA): TGTGCCAGCAGTGCGGTGGGGGGACCGAACACTGGAGCTTTCTTTTTT. The chain employs TRBV2 and TRBJ2-2; a possible D gene is TRBD2 (6 bases). This CDR3 spans 16 amino acids. Per the germline V gene, CDR1 is SNHLY and CDR2 is FYNNEI. Trimming took off 4 bases at V and 17 bases at J, with 29 bases between the two ends.

The chain employs TRBV10-3 and TRBJ1-6; 7 bases are shared with TRBD1. Germline CDR1 reads ENHRY; CDR2 reads SYGVKD. The CDR3 contains 13 residues. V lost 8 bases and J lost 7; bases outside the gene matches: 5. CDR3 residues: CAIGTELNSPLHF. CDR3 nucleotide sequence: TGTGCCATCGGGACAGAACTGAATTCACCCCTCCACTTT.

Regarding this clonotype: The junction differs from germline at one of its ends, possibly a read error. CDR3 amino acids: CASSGVAGENTEAFF. Here the CDR3 DNA reads TGTGCCAGCAGCGGAGTGGCGGGGGAGAACACTGAGGCTTTCTTT. The V gene is TRBV9, the J gene TRBJ1-1; D might be TRBD1 (5 bases). Germline values: CDR1 SGDLS, CDR2 YYNGEE. The CDR3 spans 15 residues.

The chain carries TRBV7-2 and TRBJ2-7; the D gene is possibly TRBD2 (6 bases). V dropped 1 base and J dropped 13 bases, with 20 bases sitting between them. Germline-derived CDR1 and CDR2 are SGHTA and FQGNSA. The CDR3 length is 14 residues. CDR3 sequence (DNA): TGTGCCAGCAGCTTAGACGCCCGGGACTCTCTTCATTACTTC. Amino acid sequence: CASSLDARDSLHYF.

As regards this clonotype: Relative to the germline gene, one junction end is altered; a read error may explain this. The V and J genes are TRBV15 and TRBJ2-3; the D is unclear. CDR1 and CDR2 from the germline V gene are LNHNV and YYDKDF (reference sequence). The CDR3 spans 14 residues. CDR3 DNA sequence: TGTGCCACTAGCAGAGGCGGCGAGTCAGAGACGCAGTATTTT. Its translation is CATSRGGESETQYF.

CDR3 bases: TGTTCTACTAGCGGCCGGGGCCGAGCATACGAGCAGTACTTC. Amino acid sequence: CSTSGRGRAYEQYF. The rearrangement links TRBV7-3 to TRBJ2-7; 8 positions agree with TRBD2. This CDR3 is 14 amino acids long. The germline V gene encodes CDR1 SGHTA and CDR2 FQGTGA.

The chain combines TRBV9 with TRBJ2-5; the D gene could be TRBD1 or TRBD2 (6 bases each). The V end lost 3 bases, the J end lost 5 bases, and 23 bases lay between the germline ends. The CDR3 covers 17 residues. The V gene's germline CDR1 is SGDLS and CDR2 YYNGEE. This chain's CDR3 is CASSARDTGRSGETQYF. Written as DNA, the CDR3 is TGTGCCAGCAGCGCCCGGGACACGGGCCGAAGCGGGGAGACCCAGTACTTC.

V and J are TRBV7-9 and TRBJ2-3, with D perhaps given as TRBD1 or TRBD2 (5 bases each). The CDR3 sequence is 14 residues long. Germline V gene data show CDR1 as SEHNR and CDR2 as FQNEAQ (reference sequence). V was pared by 3 bases and J by 15 bases, with 22 bases between. Here the CDR3 reads CASSFQRSPGTDYF. DNA for the CDR3: TGTGCCAGCAGCTTTCAAAGAAGTCCGGGGACCGATTATTTT.

Details on this clonotype: Its ends do not fully match the called genes, so a read error is possible. The chain joins TRBV7-6 to TRBJ1-2; D may be TRBD1 (5 bases). The CDR3 sequence is 12 residues long. Per germline, CDR1 SGHVS and CDR2 FNYEAQ. The CDR3 reads CASSLKGKGYNF. The CDR3 nucleotides are TGTGCCAGCAGCCTCAAGGGGAAGGGCTACAACTTC.

This clonotype was observed a few times. The gene calls are TRBV20-1 and TRBJ2-1; tentative D call: TRBD2 (5 bases). Trimming removed 4 bases from V and 2 bases from J, with 18 bases in between. Germline CDR1 DFQATT, CDR2 SNEGSKA (reference sequence). The CDR3 extends over 16 amino acids. As DNA, the CDR3 is TGCAGTGCTATGACCACCGGGATTACAACCTACAATGAGCAGTTCTTC. It is translated as CSAMTTGITTYNEQFF.

This chain uses TRBV7-3 with TRBJ2-1; a possible D gene is TRBD2 (6 bases). Per germline, CDR1 SGHTA and CDR2 FQGTGA. With 0 bases removed from V and 7 bases from J, the gap between germline ends came to 16 bases. This CDR3 is 16 amino acids long. The CDR3 coding sequence is TGTGCCAGCAGCTTAACGAAGCGGGCCTACTCGAATGAGCAGTTCTTC. It specifies CASSLTKRAYSNEQFF.

About this clonotype: Without the conserved terminal phenylalanine or tryptophan, this CDR3 likely stems from a read error. The DNA is omitted, as the CDR3 cannot be located on it reliably, and the CDR3 follows TCRdb's listing. The rearrangement links TRBV2 to TRBJ2-5; TRBD1, the table's D call, was not compared with the DNA. The CDR3 length is 14 residues, termini included. Looked up from germline, CDR1 is SNHLY and CDR2 is FYNNEI. The CDR3 reads CATSKGGTQETHFV.

Concerning this clonotype itself: The junction and the germline gene differ at one end; a read error may be behind it. The chain recombines TRBV7-9 with TRBJ2-3; a weak D match, TRBD2 (6 bases). Germline values: CDR1 SEHNR, CDR2 FQNEAQ (reference sequence). The CDR3 sequence is 14 residues long. Written as DNA, the CDR3 is TGTGCCAGCAGCCTAGCGAGAGGTCCCGATACGCAGGAGTTT. The encoded protein is CASSLARGPDTQEF. Based on the CDR3 plus reference TRBV7-9 and TRBJ2-3, the full variable domain is DTGVSQNPRHKITKRGQNVTFRCDPISEHNRLYWYRQTLGQGPEFLTYFQNEAQLEKSRLLSDRFSAERPKGSFSTLEIQRTEQGDSAMYLCASSLARGPDTQEFGPGTRLTVL.

Comments on this clonotype: The DNA is left out, because the CDR3 cannot be placed on it with certainty; the CDR3 is given as TCRdb lists it. J is TRBJ1-1 and V is TRBV9. The CDR3 has 15 amino acids, counting both end residues. Germline V gives CDR1 SGDLS, CDR2 YYNGEE. The CDR3 loop is CASSVGSDTQYFGPF.

A remark on this clonotype: Likely a read error: the CDR3 ends without its conserved phenylalanine or tryptophan. The limits of the CDR3 on the DNA are not certain, so only TCRdb's listed CDR3 is given. CDR3 residues: CASSEYQTSYNEL. This rearrangement joins TRBV9 to TRBJ2-3; the table calls TRBD2, which could not be checked here. Germline V gene lookup returns CDR1 SGDLS and CDR2 YYNGEE. The length of the CDR3 is 13 amino acids, counting both ends.

The J gene is TRBJ2-3, the V gene TRBV7-3; no firm D call. CDR1 is SGHTA and CDR2 is FQGTGA in the germline V gene. V lost 5 bases and J 14 bases, leaving 17 bases between the germline ends. The CDR3 has 12 residues. DNA of the CDR3: TGTGCCAGCAGCGTACAGTCAGATGCGGTGTATTTT. Translating gives CASSVQSDAVYF.

In the case of this clonotype: The conserved final phenylalanine or tryptophan is absent from the CDR3, which likely points to a read error. Because the CDR3's place on the DNA is in doubt, the DNA is left out and the CDR3 is given as listed by TCRdb. CDR3 sequence reads: CASSRLEFFGQC. The V gene is TRBV7-2, the J gene TRBJ2-4. Germline CDR1 and CDR2: SGHTA and FQGNSA. Termini included, the CDR3 measures 12 amino acids.

Regarding this clonotype: The missing conserved phenylalanine or tryptophan at the end of this CDR3 makes a read error likely. The DNA is omitted, as the CDR3 cannot be located on it reliably, and the CDR3 follows TCRdb's listing. The V and J genes are TRBV2 and TRBJ2-4. 12 amino acids form the CDR3, both terminal residues included. CDR1 and CDR2 from the germline V gene are SNHLY and FYNNEI. This CDR3 is CASGGAGDIKYI.

This chain links TRBV13 with TRBJ2-3, with 7 bases matching TRBD1. The V segment lost 5 bases and the J segment 10 bases; nucleotides outside the gene matches: 9. There are 13 residues in the CDR3. Germline CDR1 and CDR2: PRHDT and FYEKMQ (reference sequence). CDR3 DNA: TGTGCCAGCAGCGCGGACAGGCTACGAGCGCAGTATTTT. The encoded protein is CASSADRLRAQYF.

The genes are TRBV11-3 and TRBJ1-5; D is ambiguous. Per the germline V gene, CDR1 is SGHNT and CDR2 is YENEEA. This CDR3 region has 14 residues. V gave up 5 bases and J gave up 5 bases, with 13 bases separating them. The CDR3, as DNA: TGTGCCAGCAGCGAAGATTTGAGAGATCAGCCCCAGCATTTT. Residues: CASSEDLRDQPQHF. The entire variable domain, with the rest obtained from reference TRBV11-3 and TRBJ1-5, is as follows: EAGVVQSPRYKIIEKKQPVAFWCNPISGHNTLYWYLQNLGQGPELLIRYENEEAVDDSQLPKDRFSAERLKGVDSTLKIQPAELGDSAVYLCASSEDLRDQPQHFGDGTRLSIL.

The chain links TRBV7-9 to TRBJ1-2; TRBD1 matches 9 bases. This CDR3 is built from 16 residues. Germline CDR1 and CDR2: SEHNR and FQNEAQ (reference sequence). Losses at the gene ends were 5 bases for V and 2 bases for J; bases not matched to a gene: 9. In nucleotides, the CDR3 is TGTGCCAGCAGCCCCGGGGGACAGGGCTCAAACTATGGCTACACCTTC. It translates to CASSPGGQGSNYGYTF.

Remarks on this clonotype: Its ends do not fully match the called genes, so a read error is possible. The genes are TRBV2 and TRBJ2-6, with D tentatively TRBD1 (6 bases). The CDR3 consists of 16 residues. Germline CDR1 reads SNHLY; CDR2 reads FYNNEI. This CDR3 reads CASSFAGSYGDNVQTF. CDR3 coding DNA: TGTGCCAGCAGCTTCGCGGGTAGCTACGGGGACAACGTCCAGACTTTC.

This chain connects TRBV7-7 to TRBJ1-2; D gene ambiguous. CDR1 is SSHAT, CDR2 FNYEAQ, per germline (reference sequence). V shed 3 bases and J shed 10 bases, with 24 bases lying between them. The CDR3 has 16 residues. The CDR3 spells CASSFGEGDIQYFYTF. DNA of the CDR3: TGTGCCAGCAGCTTCGGGGAAGGAGACATTCAGTATTTCTACACCTTC.

This clonotype was counted once. The CDR3 does not close with the conserved phenylalanine or tryptophan, likely indicating a read error. The DNA is left out, because the CDR3 cannot be placed on it with certainty; the CDR3 is given as TCRdb lists it. The chain combines TRBV10-3 with TRBJ1-4; the D call in the table, TRBD1, was not verified against the DNA. The CDR3 is 17 amino acids in total, end residues counted. Germline values: CDR1 ENHRY, CDR2 SYGVKD. The CDR3 here is CAISEVGTQTNNENFGP.

This chain links TRBV19 with TRBJ1-3; D remains ambiguous. The CDR3 contains 15 residues. The germline V and J ends were trimmed by 3 bases and 0 bases, with 9 bases remaining between them. Looked up from germline, CDR1 is LNHDA and CDR2 is SQIVND (reference sequence). The CDR3, as DNA: TGTGCCAGTAGTATCGCGAGTGGCTCTGGAAACACCATATATTTT. This gives the protein CASSIASGSGNTIYF.

This clonotype was seen a single time. The germline gene is not matched at one end of the junction; a read error may be the cause. The rearrangement uses TRBV7-3 and TRBJ1-2; D remains ambiguous. The CDR3 is made up of 14 amino acids. Germline V gene data show CDR1 as SGHTA and CDR2 as FQGTGA. The DNA of the CDR3 is TGTGCCAGCAGTTTTAGCCGGGGTTGTGGCCGCTCCCCCTTC. Translation: CASSFSRGCGRSPF. The full variable domain, in which reference TRBV7-3 and TRBJ1-2 provide the parts outside the CDR3, is GAGVSQTPSNKVTEKGKYVELRCDPISGHTALYWYRQSLGQGPEFLIYFQGTGAADDSGLPNDRFFAVRPEGSVSTLKIQRTERGDSAVYLCASSFSRGCGRSPFGSGTRLTVV.